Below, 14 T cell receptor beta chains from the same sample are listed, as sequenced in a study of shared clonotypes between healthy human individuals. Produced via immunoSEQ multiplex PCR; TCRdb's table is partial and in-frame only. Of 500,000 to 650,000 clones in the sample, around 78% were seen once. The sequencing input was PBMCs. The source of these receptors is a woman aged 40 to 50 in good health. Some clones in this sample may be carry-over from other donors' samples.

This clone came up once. CDR3 amino acids: CASSLRSRVEGYTF. The CDR3 DNA reads as TGTGCCAGCAGTTTAAGGTCCAGGGTCGAGGGCTACACCTTC. The chain joins TRBV28 to TRBJ1-2, with D maybe TRBD1 (5 bases). Trimming left V 2 bases short and J 8 bases short, with 15 bases between. The CDR3 runs to 14 residues. The germline gives CDR1 MDHEN, CDR2 SYDVKM.

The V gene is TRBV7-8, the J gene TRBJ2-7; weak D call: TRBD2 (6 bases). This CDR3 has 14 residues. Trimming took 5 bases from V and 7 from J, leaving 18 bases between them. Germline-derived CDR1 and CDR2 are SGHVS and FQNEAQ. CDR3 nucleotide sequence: TGTGCCAGCAGCACCGTTTGGAGGGTCGGGGAGCAGTACTTC. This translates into CASSTVWRVGEQYF. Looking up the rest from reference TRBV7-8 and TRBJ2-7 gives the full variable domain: GAGVSQSPRYKVAKRGQDVALRCDPISGHVSLFWYQQALGQGPEFLTYFQNEAQLDKSGLPSDRFFAERPEGSVSTLKIQRTQQEDSAVYLCASSTVWRVGEQYFGPGTRLTVT.

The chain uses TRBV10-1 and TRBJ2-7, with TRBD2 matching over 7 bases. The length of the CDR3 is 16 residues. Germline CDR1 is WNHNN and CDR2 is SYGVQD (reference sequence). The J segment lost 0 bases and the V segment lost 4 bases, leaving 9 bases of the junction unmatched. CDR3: CASSGSGASGSYEQYF. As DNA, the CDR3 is TGCGCCAGCAGTGGAAGTGGGGCTAGCGGCTCCTACGAGCAGTACTTC.

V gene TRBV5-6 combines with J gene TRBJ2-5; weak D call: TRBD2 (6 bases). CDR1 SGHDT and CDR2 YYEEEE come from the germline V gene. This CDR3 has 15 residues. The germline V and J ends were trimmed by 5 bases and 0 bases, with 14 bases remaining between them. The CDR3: CASSRPGLNQETQYF. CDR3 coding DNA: TGTGCCAGCAGTCGTCCGGGACTTAACCAAGAGACCCAGTACTTC.

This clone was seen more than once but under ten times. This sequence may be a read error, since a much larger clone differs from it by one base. CDR3 protein: CASSRLNKAKNIQYF. As DNA, the CDR3 is TGTGCCAGCAGTAGATTGAACAAAGCCAAAAACATTCAGTACTTC. This rearrangement joins TRBV27 to TRBJ2-4; D not resolved. The V and J ends lost 5 bases and 0 bases respectively, with 11 bases between them. The CDR3 length is 15 residues. CDR1 MNHEY and CDR2 SMNVEV come from the germline V gene (reference sequence).

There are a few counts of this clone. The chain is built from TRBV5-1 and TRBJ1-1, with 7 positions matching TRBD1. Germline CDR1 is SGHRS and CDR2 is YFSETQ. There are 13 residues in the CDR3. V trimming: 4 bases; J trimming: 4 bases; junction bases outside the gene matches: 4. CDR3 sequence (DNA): TGCGCCAGCAGCCTAGGACAGGTCACTGAAGCTTTCTTT. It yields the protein CASSLGQVTEAFF.

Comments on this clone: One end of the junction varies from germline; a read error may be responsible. CDR3 amino acids: CASSLGGGPYEQYF. DNA of the CDR3: TGTGCTAGCAGCTTAGGGGGGGGCCCCTACGAGCAGTACTTC. The chain uses TRBV7-7 and TRBJ2-7; tentative D call: TRBD2 (7 bases). The CDR3 loop spans 14 amino acids. CDR1 and CDR2 from the germline V gene are SSHAT and FNYEAQ (reference sequence).

The CDR3 coding sequence is TGTGCCAGCGGACCTAGGGAAGAAAAACTGTTTTTT. It specifies CASGPREEKLFF. This rearrangement joins TRBV28 to TRBJ1-4; D gene uncertain. V was shortened by 8 bases and J by 8 bases, with 12 bases between the two germline ends. The CDR3 length is 12 residues. Germline assignment: CDR1 MDHEN and CDR2 SYDVKM.

The CDR3 DNA is TGTGCCAGCAGTCCGGGACTAGTGGTTAGGGGGGAGCAGTTCTTC. Translation: CASSPGLVVRGEQFF. The V and J genes are TRBV27 and TRBJ2-1; 8 bases map to TRBD2. The ends lost 5 bases at V and 10 bases at J; junction bases unmatched: 13. From germline, CDR1 is MNHEY and CDR2 SMNVEV (reference sequence). The CDR3 has 15 amino acids.

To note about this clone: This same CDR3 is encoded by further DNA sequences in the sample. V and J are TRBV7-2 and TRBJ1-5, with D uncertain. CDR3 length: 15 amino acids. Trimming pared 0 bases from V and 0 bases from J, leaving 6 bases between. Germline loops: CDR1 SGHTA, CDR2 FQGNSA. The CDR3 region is CASSLAEYSNQPQHF. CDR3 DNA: TGTGCCAGCAGCTTAGCAGAATATAGCAATCAGCCCCAGCATTTT.

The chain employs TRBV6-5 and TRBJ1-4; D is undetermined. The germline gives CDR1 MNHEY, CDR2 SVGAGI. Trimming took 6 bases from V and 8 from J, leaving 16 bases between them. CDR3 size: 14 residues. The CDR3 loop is CASRRGFPSEKLFF. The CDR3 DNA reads TGTGCCAGCAGACGCGGGTTTCCCTCGGAAAAACTGTTTTTT.

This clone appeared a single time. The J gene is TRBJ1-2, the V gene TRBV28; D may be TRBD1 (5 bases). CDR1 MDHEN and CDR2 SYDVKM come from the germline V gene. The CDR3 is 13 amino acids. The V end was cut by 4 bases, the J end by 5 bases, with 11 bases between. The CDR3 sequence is CASSSGARYGYTF. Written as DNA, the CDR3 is TGTGCCAGCAGTTCCGGGGCAAGATATGGCTACACCTTC.

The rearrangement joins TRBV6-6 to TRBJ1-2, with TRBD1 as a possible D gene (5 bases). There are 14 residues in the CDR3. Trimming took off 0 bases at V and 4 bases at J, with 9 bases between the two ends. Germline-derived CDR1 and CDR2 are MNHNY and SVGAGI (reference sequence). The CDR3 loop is CASSYSTAGYGYTF. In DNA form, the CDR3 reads TGTGCCAGCAGTTACTCGACAGCGGGCTATGGCTACACCTTC.

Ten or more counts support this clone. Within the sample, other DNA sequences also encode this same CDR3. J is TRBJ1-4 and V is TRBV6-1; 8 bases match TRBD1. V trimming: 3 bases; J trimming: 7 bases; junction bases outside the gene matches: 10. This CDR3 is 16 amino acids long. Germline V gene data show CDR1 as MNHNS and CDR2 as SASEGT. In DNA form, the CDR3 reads TGTGCCAGCAGTGAGGGAAAGGGGACAGGTGGTGAAAAACTGTTTTTT. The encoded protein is CASSEGKGTGGEKLFF.